This is a list of T cell receptor beta chains from one sample in a study of technical replicates of blood from a handful of donors. Clones were read by immunoSEQ multiplex PCR, and TCRdb kept only the in-frame ones, dropping some. The sample has tens of thousands of clones; 90% to 95% are singletons. Specimen: T cells isolated from PBMCs. The source of these receptors is a human donor in good health. Each CDR3 is given with its conserved first and last residue. Fields, in order: V gene, D gene, J gene, CDR3 length, clone size, CDR3 protein, CDR3 DNA. The D gene is left open where the match is weak. Clone size is given for some rows only: seen once, a few or many times, or a class if the clone is expanded.

TRBV5-4	TRBD1	TRBJ1-2	14	.	CASSGETGNYGYTF	TGTGCCAGCAGCGGTGAGACAGGGAACTATGGCTACACCTTC
TRBV6-6	TRBD1	TRBJ2-7	15	.	CASSLRDRRFYEQYF	TGTGCCAGCAGTCTCCGGGACAGAAGATTCTACGAGCAGTACTTC
TRBV10-3	.	TRBJ2-2	14	.	CATAGQTNTGELFF	TGTGCCACGGCGGGACAGACGAACACCGGGGAGCTGTTTTTT
TRBV12-5	TRBD1	TRBJ2-3	14	.	CASGSGTGTNTQYF	TGTGCTAGTGGTTCCGGGACAGGGACAAATACGCAGTATTTT
TRBV28	TRBD2	TRBJ2-3	20	.	CASSPPVVRAGVVPTDTQYF	TGTGCCAGCAGTCCGCCTGTAGTGAGGGCGGGAGTGGTCCCTACAGATACGCAGTATTTT
TRBV27	.	TRBJ2-5	14	.	CASSSLLVRETQYF	TGTGCCAGCAGTTCCCTACTGGTCAGGGAGACCCAGTACTTC
TRBV6-4	.	TRBJ2-2	13	once	CASSDVSAGELFF	TGTGCCAGCAGTGACGTCTCCGCCGGGGAGCTGTTTTTT
TRBV28	TRBD2	TRBJ2-1	16	.	CASRQTGTSMRNEQFF	TGTGCCAGCAGGCAAACCGGGACTAGTATGCGGAATGAGCAGTTCTTC
TRBV30	.	TRBJ1-1	15	.	CAWRPSDRRNTEAFF	TGTGCCTGGAGACCGTCTGACAGGAGGAACACTGAAGCTTTCTTT
TRBV6-7	TRBD1	TRBJ1-3	13	.	CARWHDRANTIYF	TGTGCCAGATGGCATGACAGGGCAAACACCATATATTTT
TRBV30	TRBD2	TRBJ2-2	17	once	CAWTPTRTSGGSGELFF	TGTGCCTGGACTCCCACCCGGACTAGCGGGGGGTCCGGGGAGCTGTTTTTT
TRBV6-1	.	TRBJ1-2	18	.	CASSERWGRTSEYLGYTF	TGTGCCAGCAGTGAACGGTGGGGGCGCACTAGCGAATATCTTGGCTACACCTTC
TRBV6-4	TRBD1	TRBJ2-6	15	.	CASSTGAMTANVLTF	TGTGCCAGCAGTACAGGGGCCATGACGGCCAACGTCCTGACTTTC
TRBV7-9	.	TRBJ1-2	17	.	CASSIASPGFLNYGYTF	TGTGCCAGCAGCATAGCCTCGCCCGGGTTCTTGAACTATGGCTACACCTTC
TRBV7-6	TRBD2	TRBJ2-2	17	.	CASSKLAGGDGIGELFF	TGTGCCAGCAGCAAACTAGCGGGAGGCGACGGTATCGGGGAGCTGTTTTTT
TRBV4-1	TRBD1	TRBJ1-2	14	.	CASSHRDREHGYTF	TGCGCCAGCAGCCACAGGGACAGGGAGCATGGCTACACCTTC
TRBV11-2	TRBD1	TRBJ2-7	12	once	CASSHRGPEQYF	TGTGCCAGCAGCCACAGGGGTCCCGAGCAGTACTTC
TRBV6-6	.	TRBJ2-3	14	.	CASSYSGGTDTQYF	TGTGCCAGCAGTTACTCAGGGGGCACAGATACGCAGTATTTT
TRBV10-1	TRBD2	TRBJ2-3	17	once	CASSSSGGAFGTDTQYF	TGCGCCAGCAGCTCGAGCGGGGGGGCTTTTGGCACAGATACGCAGTATTTT
TRBV7-2	TRBD1	TRBJ1-1	16	.	CASSLSGTVLNTEAFF	TGTGCCAGCAGCTTATCCGGGACAGTTTTGAACACTGAAGCTTTCTTT
TRBV5-4	.	TRBJ1-2	15	.	CASSPWRQGGGGYTF	TGTGCCAGCAGCCCGTGGAGGCAGGGAGGAGGAGGCTACACCTTC
TRBV27	TRBD2	TRBJ2-7	15	.	CASSLSGRGSYEQYF	TGTGCCAGCAGTTTAAGCGGGAGGGGGTCCTACGAGCAGTACTTC
TRBV27	.	TRBJ2-2	14	.	CASRVRETAGELFF	TGTGCCAGCAGGGTACGGGAGACGGCCGGGGAGCTGTTTTTT
TRBV10-3	TRBD2	TRBJ2-2	15	few	CAISETSGSTGELFF	TGTGCCATCAGTGAGACTAGCGGGAGCACCGGGGAGCTGTTTTTT
TRBV7-6	.	TRBJ1-5	14	.	CASSPQGMNQPQHF	TGTGCCAGCAGCCCTCAGGGGATGAATCAGCCCCAGCATTTT
TRBV2	.	TRBJ1-2	15	.	CASRIGGAAAYGYTF	TGTGCCAGTCGCATAGGGGGGGCAGCCGCCTATGGCTACACCTTC
TRBV6-1	TRBD2	TRBJ2-1	17	.	CASSGEFGLAGRDEQFF	TGTGCCAGCAGTGGGGAGTTCGGGCTAGCGGGTCGGGATGAGCAGTTCTTC
TRBV11-2	.	TRBJ2-7	14	.	CASSPPQGMYEQYF	TGTGCCAGCAGCCCCCCCCAGGGGATGTACGAGCAGTACTTC
TRBV19	.	TRBJ1-5	13	.	CASSQGYNQPQHF	TGTGCCAGTAGCCAGGGATACAATCAGCCCCAGCATTTT
TRBV6-5	TRBD1	TRBJ2-7	15	.	CASSNWRQGANEQYF	TGTGCCAGCAGCAACTGGAGGCAGGGGGCGAACGAGCAGTACTTC
TRBV7-9	.	TRBJ2-7	16	.	CASSLVFGSGSYEQYF	TGTGCCAGCAGCTTAGTTTTCGGGAGTGGGTCCTACGAGCAGTACTTC
TRBV2	.	TRBJ2-1	13	.	CASSEDLVDEQFF	TGTGCCAGCAGTGAAGATCTAGTCGATGAGCAGTTCTTC
TRBV27	.	TRBJ1-1	12	once	CASSSGRTEAFF	TGTGCCAGCAGCTCAGGGAGGACTGAAGCTTTCTTT